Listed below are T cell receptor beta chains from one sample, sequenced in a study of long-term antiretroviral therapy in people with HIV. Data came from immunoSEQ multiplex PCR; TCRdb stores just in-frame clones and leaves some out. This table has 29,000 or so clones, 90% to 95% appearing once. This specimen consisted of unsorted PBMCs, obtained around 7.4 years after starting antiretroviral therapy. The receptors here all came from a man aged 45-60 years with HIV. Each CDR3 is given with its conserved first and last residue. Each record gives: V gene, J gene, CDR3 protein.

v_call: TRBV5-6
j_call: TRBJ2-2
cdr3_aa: CASSPGLTTGELFF

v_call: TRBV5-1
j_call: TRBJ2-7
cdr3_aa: CASSLEGKVYEQYF

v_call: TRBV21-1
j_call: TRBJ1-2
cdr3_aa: CASSSTQRESRAALLDGYTF

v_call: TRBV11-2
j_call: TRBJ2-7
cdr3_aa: CASSLGGGYSYEQYF

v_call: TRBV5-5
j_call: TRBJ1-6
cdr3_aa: CASSSGSPLHF

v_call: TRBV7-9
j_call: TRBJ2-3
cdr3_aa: CASSLGGQGADTQYF

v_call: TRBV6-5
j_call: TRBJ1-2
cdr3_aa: CASMRDNYGYTF

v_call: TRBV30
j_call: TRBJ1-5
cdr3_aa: CAWSDRVGQPQHF

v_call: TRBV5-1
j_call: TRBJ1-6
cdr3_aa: CASSRRGRYNSPLHF

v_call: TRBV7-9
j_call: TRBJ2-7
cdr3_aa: CASRPQGASYEQYF

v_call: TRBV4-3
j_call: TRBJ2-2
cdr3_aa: CASSQELVDTGELFF

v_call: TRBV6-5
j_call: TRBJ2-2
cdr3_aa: CASSYDGTSVTGELFF

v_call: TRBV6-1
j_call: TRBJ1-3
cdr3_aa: CASRAVSSGNTIYF

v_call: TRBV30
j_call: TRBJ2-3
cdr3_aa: CACSGFNTDTQYF

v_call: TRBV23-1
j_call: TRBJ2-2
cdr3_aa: CASSQSAGTANTGELFF

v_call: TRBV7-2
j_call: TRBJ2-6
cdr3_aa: CASSLGGSSGANVLTF

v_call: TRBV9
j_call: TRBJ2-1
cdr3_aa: CASSVTLGTGYNEQFF

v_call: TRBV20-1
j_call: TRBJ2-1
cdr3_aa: CSASGEAEQFF

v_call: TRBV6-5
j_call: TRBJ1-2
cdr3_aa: CASSYSAGSDHTF

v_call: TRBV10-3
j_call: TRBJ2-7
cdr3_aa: CAISESSGVHEQYF

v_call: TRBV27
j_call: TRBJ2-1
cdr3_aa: CASSLGGNYNEQFF

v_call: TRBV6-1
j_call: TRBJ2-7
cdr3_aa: CASSALIQGSGEQYF

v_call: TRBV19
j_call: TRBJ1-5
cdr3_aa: CASSIEYRGPNQPQHF

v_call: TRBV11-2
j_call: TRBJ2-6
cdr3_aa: CASSLDPGANVLTF

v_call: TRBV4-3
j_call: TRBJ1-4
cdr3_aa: CASSQGGGGRTNEKLFF

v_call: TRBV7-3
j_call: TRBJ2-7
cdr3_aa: CASSCPEWDSSYEQYF

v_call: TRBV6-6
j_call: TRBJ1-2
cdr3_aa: CASTEDSIGNGYTF

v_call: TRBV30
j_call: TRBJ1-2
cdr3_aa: CAWNPGRFGGYTF

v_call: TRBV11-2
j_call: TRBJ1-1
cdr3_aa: CASSGQGARGTEAFF

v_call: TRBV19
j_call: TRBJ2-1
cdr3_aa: CASSLDYNEQFF

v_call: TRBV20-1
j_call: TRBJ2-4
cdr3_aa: CSAPTGNIQYF

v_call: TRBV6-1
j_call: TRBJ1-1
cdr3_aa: CASSEWTGMNTEAFF

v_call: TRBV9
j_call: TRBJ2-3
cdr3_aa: CASTDRAGTDTQYF

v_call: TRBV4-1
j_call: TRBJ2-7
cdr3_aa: CASSQAGGNYEQYF

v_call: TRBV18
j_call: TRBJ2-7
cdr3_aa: CASSPPTGYEQYF

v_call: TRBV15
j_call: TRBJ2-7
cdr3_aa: CATSSFSTGTTYEQYF

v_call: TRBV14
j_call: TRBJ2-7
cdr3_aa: CASSPHGPYEQYF

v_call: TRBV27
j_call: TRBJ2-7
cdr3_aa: CASSHTSGYEQYF

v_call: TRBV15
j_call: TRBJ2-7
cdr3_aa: CATSRVGTGTHEQYF

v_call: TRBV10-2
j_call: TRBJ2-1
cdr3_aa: CASSEPSYSYNEQFF

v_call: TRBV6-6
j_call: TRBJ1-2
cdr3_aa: CASSYGEANYGYTF

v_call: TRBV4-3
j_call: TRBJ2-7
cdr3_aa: CASSQQIDGPTAAYEQYF

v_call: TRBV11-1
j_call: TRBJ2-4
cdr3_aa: CASSLERVGNIQYF

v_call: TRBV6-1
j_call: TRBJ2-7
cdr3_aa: CASSAPDRASYEQYF

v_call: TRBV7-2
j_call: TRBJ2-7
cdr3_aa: CASSRDFVQQYF

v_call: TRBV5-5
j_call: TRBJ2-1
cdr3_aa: CASSREGPAHNEQFF

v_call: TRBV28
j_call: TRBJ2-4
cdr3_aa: CASSLPDRVKNIQYF

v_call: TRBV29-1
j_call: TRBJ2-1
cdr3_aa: CSVERRGVGNEQFF